The clone carrying this T cell receptor beta chain showed up many times. What it binds is not known. The source of the sample is a study of breast tumors, draining lymph nodes, adjacent tissues. Whole-study findings and limits: That most tumor T cells come from lymph nodes remained unproven. The data were judged consistent with most tumor T cells coming from lymph node and expanding in tumor. Tumor repertoires ranked between lymph nodes and nontumor tissue in diversity, with V and J gene preferences. Luminal-like breast cancer showed significantly higher tumor–nontumor repertoire similarity than basal-like.

Germline trimming cut 0 bases from V and 2 bases from J; bases unmatched to any gene: 5. The CDR3 is made up of 17 amino acids. CDR1 and CDR2 (germline): LGHNA, YSLEER. TCRdb recomputed calls from the multiplex PCR reads with MiXCR, one row per CDR3 protein. The sample includes tens of thousands of distinct CDR3 sequences, around three fifths seen only once; the top ten take around 20%. Sequencing was carried out using breast tumor tissue. The V and J genes are TRBV4-3 and TRBJ2-1, with 9 bases matching TRBD2. The clonotype comes from a female donor with breast cancer. Some clones in this sample may be carry-over from other donors' samples. The CDR3 DNA reads as TGCGCCAGCAGCCAAGATGGTGCGGGAGGGGCCTACAATGAGCAGTTCTTC. It translates to CASSQDGAGGAYNEQFF.